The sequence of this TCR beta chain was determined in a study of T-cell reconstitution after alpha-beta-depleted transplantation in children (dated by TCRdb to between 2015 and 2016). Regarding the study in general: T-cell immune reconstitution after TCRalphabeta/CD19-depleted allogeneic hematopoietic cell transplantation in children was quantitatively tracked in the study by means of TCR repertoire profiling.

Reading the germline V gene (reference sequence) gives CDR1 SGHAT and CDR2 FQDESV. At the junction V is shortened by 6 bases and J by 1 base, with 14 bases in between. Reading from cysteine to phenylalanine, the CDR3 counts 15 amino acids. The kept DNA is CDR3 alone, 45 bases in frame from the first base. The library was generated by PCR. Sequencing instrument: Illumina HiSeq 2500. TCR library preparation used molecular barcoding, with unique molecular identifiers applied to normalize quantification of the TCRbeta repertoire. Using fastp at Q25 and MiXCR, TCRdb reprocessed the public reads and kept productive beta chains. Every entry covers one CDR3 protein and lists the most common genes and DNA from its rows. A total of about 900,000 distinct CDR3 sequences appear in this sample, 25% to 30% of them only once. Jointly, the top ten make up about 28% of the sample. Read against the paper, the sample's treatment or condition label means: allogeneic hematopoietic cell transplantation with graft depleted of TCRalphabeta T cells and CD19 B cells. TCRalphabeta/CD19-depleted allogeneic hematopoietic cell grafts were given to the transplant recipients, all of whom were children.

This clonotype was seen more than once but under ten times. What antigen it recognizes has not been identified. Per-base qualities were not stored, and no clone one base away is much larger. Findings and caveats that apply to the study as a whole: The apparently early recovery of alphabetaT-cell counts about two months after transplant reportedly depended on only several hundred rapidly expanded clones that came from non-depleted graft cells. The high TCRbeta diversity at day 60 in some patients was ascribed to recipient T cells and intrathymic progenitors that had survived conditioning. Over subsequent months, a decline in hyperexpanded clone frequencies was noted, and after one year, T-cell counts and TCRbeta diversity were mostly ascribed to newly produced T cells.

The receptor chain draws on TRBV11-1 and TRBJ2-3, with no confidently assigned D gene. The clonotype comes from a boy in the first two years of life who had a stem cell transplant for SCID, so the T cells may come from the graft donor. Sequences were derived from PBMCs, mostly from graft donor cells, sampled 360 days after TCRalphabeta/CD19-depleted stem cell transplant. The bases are TGTGCCAGCAGAGCCTCAACCTCGGGCACAGATACGCAGTATTTT. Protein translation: CASRASTSGTDTQYF.